Below, 8 T cell receptor beta chains from the same sample are listed, as sequenced in a study of OX40 agonist ivuxolimab in advanced cancers. The assay was immunoSEQ multiplex PCR, and TCRdb's table has in-frame clones only and misses some. This sample has approximately 82,000 clones, with 70% to 90% found just once. This material consisted of CD4+ or CD8+ T cells sorted from blood, taken in a trial of the OX40 agonist ivuxolimab. The receptor source for this set is an adult with an advanced solid tumor such as melanoma, head and neck, liver or kidney cancer.

V is TRBV5-1 and J is TRBJ1-2; TRBD1 aligns across 7 bases. Losses at the gene ends were 3 bases for V and 4 bases for J; bases not matched to a gene: 12. The CDR3 spans 16 residues. Germline assignment: CDR1 SGHRS and CDR2 YFSETQ. CDR3 protein: CASSSDPGTALYGYTF. Written as DNA, the CDR3 is TGCGCCAGCAGCTCCGATCCCGGGACAGCTCTCTATGGCTACACCTTC.

The V call is TRBV14, the J call TRBJ1-1; 8 bases line up with TRBD1. The germline CDR1 and CDR2 sequences are SGHDN and FVKESK. This CDR3 has 16 amino acids. Unmatched junction bases numbered 4, after V lost 0 bases and J lost 1 base. The CDR3 is CASSQDGTGPNTEAFF. The CDR3 bases are TGTGCCAGCAGCCAAGACGGGACAGGTCCGAACACTGAAGCTTTCTTT.

This chain joins TRBV7-2 and TRBJ1-1, with D possibly being TRBD1 (5 bases). CDR1 SGHTA and CDR2 FQGNSA come from the germline V gene. V was pared by 3 bases and J by 5 bases, with 10 bases between. The CDR3 spans 13 residues. The CDR3 is CASSFQGETEAFF. The CDR3 DNA is TGTGCCAGCAGCTTCCAGGGTGAGACTGAAGCTTTCTTT.

This chain connects TRBV28 to TRBJ1-4; D not resolved. Per the germline V gene, CDR1 is MDHEN and CDR2 is SYDVKM. V gave up 9 bases and J gave up 0 bases, with 8 bases separating them. This CDR3 is built from 13 residues. CDR3 nucleotide sequence: TGTGCCAGGTATAGCCCAACTAATGAAAAACTGTTTTTT. This codes for CARYSPTNEKLFF.

This sequence joins TRBV5-1 and TRBJ1-3; a possible D gene is TRBD1 (5 bases). Germline V gives CDR1 SGHRS, CDR2 YFSETQ. The CDR3 length is 15 residues. V lost 4 bases and J 0 bases, leaving 11 bases between the germline ends. CDR3: CASSGDGASGNTIYF. CDR3 sequence (DNA): TGCGCCAGCAGCGGGGACGGGGCCTCTGGAAACACCATATATTTT.

V usage is TRBV5-6 and J usage is TRBJ2-1, with 7 nucleotides matching TRBD1. This CDR3 contains 15 residues. Germline assignment: CDR1 SGHDT and CDR2 YYEEEE. Germline trimming cut 5 bases from V and 0 bases from J; bases unmatched to any gene: 5. The CDR3 protein is CASRRGQISYNEQFF. In DNA form, the CDR3 reads TGTGCCAGCAGGAGGGGACAGATCTCCTACAATGAGCAGTTCTTC.

V and J are TRBV7-3 and TRBJ2-7, with D possibly TRBD2 on 5 matching bases. V shed 2 bases and J shed 3 bases, with 8 bases lying between them. The CDR3 covers 13 residues. The germline gives CDR1 SGHTA, CDR2 FQGTGA. CDR3 nucleotides: TGTGCCAGCAGCTTAGACTATTACTACGAGCAGTACTTC. This sequence encodes CASSLDYYYEQYF.

The chain combines TRBV5-1 with TRBJ2-5, with D perhaps being TRBD1 or TRBD2 (6 bases each). This CDR3 spans 14 amino acids. The V end lost 0 bases, the J end lost 7 bases, and 13 bases lay between the germline ends. The V gene's germline CDR1 is SGHRS and CDR2 YFSETQ. CDR3 region: CASSLGGAKRTQYF. The CDR3 DNA sequence: TGCGCCAGCAGCTTGGGGGGGGCCAAACGGACCCAGTACTTC.